The TCR beta chain under discussion was sequenced for a study of metastatic and nonmetastatic thyroid tumors (dated by TCRdb to the early 2020s). General notes on the study: The researchers compared repertoires between peripheral blood samples and tumor or nodule tissue samples from patients with malignant or benign thyroid disease. Study-wide conclusions, independent of this receptor: TCR beta diversity was reported as significantly higher in malignant tumors than in benign nodules, in both blood and tumor samples.

Library construction relied on PCR. Instrument on record: Illumina HiSeq 4000. The TCR beta-chain CDR3 region of each patient was profiled by high-throughput sequencing. The study's own analysis went as follows. Drawing on CDR3 differences between clinicopathological groups, the researchers built a classifier meant to tell apart patients with distant-metastatic papillary thyroid cancer. The Shannon index was used to assess repertoire diversity, and the Morisita-Horn index was used to assess tumor-blood repertoire similarity. The public reads were reprocessed in TCRdb via fastp at Q25 and MiXCR, keeping in-frame beta chains. The V and J calls follow TCRdb's processing rather than the paper's. The sample table records roughly 70,000 clones; around 20% of these occur just once. The leading ten clones occupy about 13% of the sample. This clone was seen ten or more times. Which antigen it targets is not known. No qualities accompany the bases; no much larger clone lies one base away.

None of the patients had been given any treatment before thyroid surgery. Using T-cell receptor beta sequencing, the study looked back at clinical samples from patients collected from the early 2010s to the late 2010s. The sequenced material came from blood. The receptor was derived from a female donor with papillary thyroid cancer or a benign thyroid nodule (not recorded which). Some clones in this sample may be carry-over from other donors' samples.

This receptor has the CDR3 CASSVELGGYEQYF. The bases are TGTGCCAGCAGCGTAGAACTTGGGGGGTACGAGCAGTACTTC. In this chain, TRBV9 is recombined with TRBJ2-7, and TRBD2 may be the D gene, going by 6 matching bases. The germline V gene sets CDR1 to SGDLS and CDR2 to YYNGEE. From the cysteine through the phenylalanine, the CDR3 covers 14 amino acids. Only the CDR3 DNA is retained, 42 bases long and in frame from the first base. Deletion took 0 bases off V and 4 bases off J, with a span of 11 bases between the germline ends.